This TCR beta chain appears in the sequencing data of a study of control samples from healthy donors and cancer patients. From germline, CDR1 is MNHEY and CDR2 SVGAGI. V shed 6 bases and J 7 bases; nucleotides not matched to a gene: 7. The CDR3 runs 13 residues. Produced via immunoSEQ multiplex PCR; TCRdb's table is partial and in-frame only. The sample records about 180,000 clones, about 92% being singletons. This TCR was sampled from a man aged 30 to 45 in good health. Sequencing used blood. The chain recombines TRBV6-5 with TRBJ2-5; TRBD2 matches 8 bases. The CDR3 coding sequence is TGTGCCAGCAGCTCACTAGCGGTGAGGACCCAGTACTTC. Protein: CASSSLAVRTQYF.